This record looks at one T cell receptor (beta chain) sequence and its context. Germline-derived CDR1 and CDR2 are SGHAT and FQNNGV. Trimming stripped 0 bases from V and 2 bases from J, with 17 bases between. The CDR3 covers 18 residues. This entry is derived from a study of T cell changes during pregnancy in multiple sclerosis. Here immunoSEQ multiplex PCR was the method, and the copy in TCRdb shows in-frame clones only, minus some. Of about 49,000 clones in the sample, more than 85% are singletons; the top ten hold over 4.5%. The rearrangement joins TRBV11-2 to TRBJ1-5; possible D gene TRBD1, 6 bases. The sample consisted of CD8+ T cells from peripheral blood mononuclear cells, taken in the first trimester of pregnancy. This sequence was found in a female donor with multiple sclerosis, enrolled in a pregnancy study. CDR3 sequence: CASSLEMGPHRGNQPQHF. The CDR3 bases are TGTGCCAGCAGCTTAGAAATGGGACCACACAGGGGCAATCAGCCCCAGCATTTT.